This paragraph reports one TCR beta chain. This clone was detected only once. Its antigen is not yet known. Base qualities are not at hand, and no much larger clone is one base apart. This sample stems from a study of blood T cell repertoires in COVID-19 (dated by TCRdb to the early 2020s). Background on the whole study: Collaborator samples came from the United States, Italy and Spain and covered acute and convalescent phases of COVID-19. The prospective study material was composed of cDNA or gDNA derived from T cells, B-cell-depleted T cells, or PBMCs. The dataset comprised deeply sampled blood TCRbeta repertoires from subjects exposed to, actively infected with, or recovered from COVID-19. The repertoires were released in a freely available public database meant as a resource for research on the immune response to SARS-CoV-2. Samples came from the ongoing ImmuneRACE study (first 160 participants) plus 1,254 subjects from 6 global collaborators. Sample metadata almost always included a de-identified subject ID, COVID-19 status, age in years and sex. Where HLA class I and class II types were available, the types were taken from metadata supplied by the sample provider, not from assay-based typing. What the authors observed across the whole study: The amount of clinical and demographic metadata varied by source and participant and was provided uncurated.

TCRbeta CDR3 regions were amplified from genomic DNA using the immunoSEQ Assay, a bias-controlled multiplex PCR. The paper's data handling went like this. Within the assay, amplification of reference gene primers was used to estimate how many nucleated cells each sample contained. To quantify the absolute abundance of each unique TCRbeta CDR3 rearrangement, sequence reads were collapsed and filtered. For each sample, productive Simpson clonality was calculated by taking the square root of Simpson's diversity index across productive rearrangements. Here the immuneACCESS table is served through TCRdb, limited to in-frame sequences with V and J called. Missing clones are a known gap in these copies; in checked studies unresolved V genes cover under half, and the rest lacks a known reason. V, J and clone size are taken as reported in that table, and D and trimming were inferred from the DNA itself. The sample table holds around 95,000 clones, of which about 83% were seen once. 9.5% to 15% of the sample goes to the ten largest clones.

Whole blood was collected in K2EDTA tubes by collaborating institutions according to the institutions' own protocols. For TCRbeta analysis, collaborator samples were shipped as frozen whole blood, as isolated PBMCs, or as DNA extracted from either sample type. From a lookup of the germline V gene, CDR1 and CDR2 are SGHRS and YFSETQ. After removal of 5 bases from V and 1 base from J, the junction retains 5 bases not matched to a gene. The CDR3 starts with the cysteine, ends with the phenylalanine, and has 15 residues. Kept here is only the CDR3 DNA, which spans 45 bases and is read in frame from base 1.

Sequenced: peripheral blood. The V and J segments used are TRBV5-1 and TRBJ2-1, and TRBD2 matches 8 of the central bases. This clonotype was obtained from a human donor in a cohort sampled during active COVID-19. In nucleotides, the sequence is TGCGCCAGCAGATTAAGCGGGAGATCCTACAATGAGCAGTTCTTC. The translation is CASRLSGRSYNEQFF.